The present T cell receptor beta chain was sequenced within a study of T cells in women clearing cervical HPV infection. The wider study: Controls were women whose single incident HPV16 infection cleared within 12 months without precancer or cancer.

Here immunoSEQ multiplex PCR was the method, and the copy in TCRdb shows in-frame clones only, minus some. The sample is made up of 40,000 to 45,000 clones, and the top ten hold approximately 1.2% of it. Trimming left V 2 bases short and J 2 bases short, with 13 bases between. CDR1 is SEHNR, CDR2 FQNEAQ, per germline (reference sequence). This CDR3 comprises 15 residues. About this clone itself: The DNA ends 3 residues before the CDR3 does, and the rest of the CDR3 is filled in from the germline J gene.

Sequenced material: blood buffy coat. This rearrangement joins TRBV7-9 to TRBJ2-7; possible D gene TRBD2, 6 bases. This TCR came from a woman between 18 and 70 years old with a cervical HPV16 infection that either progressed to CIN3+ or cleared (not recorded which). The CDR3 reads CASSLKGGATYEQYF. The sequenced CDR3 bases are TGTGCCAGCAGCTTAAAAGGAGGGGCCACCTACGAG.